The T cell receptor (beta chain) under discussion was sequenced for a study of cytomegalovirus exposure and HLA in healthy donors. Researchers ran the PCR with 60 Vbeta and 13 Jbeta primers. Sequencing used immunoSEQ multiplex PCR; TCRdb keeps in-frame clones, though not all of them. The sample carries about 130,000 clones, less than 90% recorded once. The material sequenced was PBMCs. The sequence was obtained from a man aged 40-49 years in good health and CMV-seronegative.

Here the CDR3 reads CSVPQGGGEQYF. The DNA for the CDR3 is TGCAGCGTGCCACAGGGTGGTGGCGAGCAGTACTTC. This chain links TRBV29-1 with TRBJ2-7; D is perhaps TRBD1 (6 bases). V lost 6 bases and J lost 6, with 15 bases in between. Germline CDR1 is SQVTM and CDR2 is ANQGSEA. The CDR3 covers 12 residues.